This is a list of T cell receptor beta chains from one sample in a study of T cells in Graves' hyperthyroidism and ophthalmopathy. Via MiXCR, TCRdb re-called the multiplex PCR reads, giving one row per CDR3 protein. The profile shows around 300,000 distinct CDR3 sequences, around 13% of them singletons. Input material: blood. The source is a woman aged 40 to 50 with Graves' hyperthyroidism. CDR3s include the opening cysteine and the closing phenylalanine or tryptophan. D genes are given only for firm matches. Not all rows give a size; the values are once, few, many and, for expanded clones, a class.

many | TRBJ2-3 | TRBV27 | TRBD1 | TGTGCCAGCAGTCCCGGGACAGGAGGACCAGATACGCAGTATTTT | CASSPGTGGPDTQYF
many | TRBJ2-7 | TRBV7-2 | NA | TGTGCCAGCAGCCCGGCCCGAACGGCCTACGAGCAGTACTTC | CASSPARTAYEQYF
many | TRBJ1-1 | TRBV5-1 | TRBD1 | TGCGCCAGCAGCGCCGGGACAGCTGGGAACACTGAAGCTTTCTTT | CASSAGTAGNTEAFF
many | TRBJ2-3 | TRBV24-1 | NA | TGTGCCACCAGTGATTCGGACACCCCCATGGATACGCAGTATTTT | CATSDSDTPMDTQYF
many | TRBJ1-5 | TRBV27 | NA | TGTGCCAGCAGTTTATTTCGGGCCCCAAATCAGCCCCAGCATTTT | CASSLFRAPNQPQHF
many | TRBJ2-7 | TRBV27 | TRBD1 | TGTGCCAGCAGTTTATCTTGGACAGGGGCCCTCGAGCAGTACTTC | CASSLSWTGALEQYF
many | TRBJ2-5 | TRBV2 | TRBD2 | TGTGCCAGCAGTGAAACTAGCGGGCGGGAGACCCAGTACTTC | CASSETSGRETQYF
many | TRBJ2-1 | TRBV7-9 | NA | TGTGCCAGCGTACTTAGCTCCTACAATGAGCAGTTCTTC | CASVLSSYNEQFF
many | TRBJ2-5 | TRBV30 | NA | TGTGCCTGGAGCAGGACAGAGACCCAGTACTTC | CAWSRTETQYF
NA | TRBJ2-3 | TRBV9 | TRBD2 | TGTGCCAGCAGCACCGGGACTAGCGACAGCACAGATACGCAGTATTTT | CASSTGTSDSTDTQYF
few | TRBJ2-5 | TRBV12-3/TRBV12-4 | TRBD2 | TGTGCCAGCAGCCGGATCCGAGCGGGACCTACCCAAGAGACCCAGTACTTC | CASSRIRAGPTQETQYF
many | TRBJ1-4 | TRBV2 | NA | TGTGCCAGCAGCCGGGACGGCCGGCTGGACGTACTGTTTTTT | CASSRDGRLDVLFF
many | TRBJ2-1 | TRBV12-3/TRBV12-4 | NA | TGTGCCAGCAGTTTAGCGCTGGCTAGTATCAATGAGCAGTTCTTC | CASSLALASINEQFF
once | TRBJ1-1 | TRBV2 | NA | TGTGCCAGCGGCACAGGCGCTTTAGGGGCTTTCTTT | CASGTGALGAFF
many | TRBJ2-2 | TRBV5-1 | TRBD1 | TGCGCCAGCAGCTCCGGGACAGGGAGGTCCGGGGAGCTGTTTTTT | CASSSGTGRSGELFF
many | TRBJ2-5 | TRBV12-3/TRBV12-4 | TRBD2 | TGTGCCAGCAGAGGGACTAGCGGTCGTGGGGGGGAGACCCAGTACTTC | CASRGTSGRGGETQYF
NA | TRBJ1-2 | TRBV7-2 | NA | TGTGCCAGCTCTCAGGGTACAGTTGAGGGCTACACCTTC | CASSQGTVEGYTF
NA | TRBJ2-3 | TRBV4-2 | NA | TGTGCCAGCAGCCATGGGGAACTAGGATCTAGCACAGATACGCAGTATTTT | CASSHGELGSSTDTQYF
few | TRBJ2-5 | TRBV9 | NA | TGTGCCAGCAGCGTAGGAACCGAGGAGACCCAGTACTTC | CASSVGTEETQYF
many | TRBJ2-1 | TRBV7-8 | TRBD2 | TGTGCCAGCAGCCCTGGACTAGCTGGGACCTACAATGAGCAGTTCTTC | CASSPGLAGTYNEQFF
many | TRBJ2-7 | TRBV4-2 | TRBD2 | TGTGCCAGCAGCCAAGTAGGGACTAGCGGCGCCTACGAGCAGTACTTC | CASSQVGTSGAYEQYF
few | TRBJ2-1 | TRBV7-9 | TRBD2 | TGTGCCAGCAGCTTTCCGGGACTAGCGGCGAACAATGAGCAGTTCTTC | CASSFPGLAANNEQFF
NA | TRBJ2-7 | TRBV5-1 | NA | TGCGCCAGCAGCTTGGGTTCTGGGGGTAACGAGCAGTACTTC | CASSLGSGGNEQYF
many | TRBJ2-5 | TRBV7-9 | NA | TGTGCCAGCAGCTTGGATCTCAGGGAAGAGACCCAGTACTTC | CASSLDLREETQYF
many | TRBJ2-3 | TRBV12-3/TRBV12-4 | NA | TGTGCCAGCAGTTACTCGCTTGAGGGACCGACGAGTACGCAGTATTTT | CASSYSLEGPTSTQYF
many | TRBJ2-3 | TRBV3-1 | NA | TGTGCCAGCAGCCAAGAGGCACTCGTCACAGATACGCAGTATTTT | CASSQEALVTDTQYF
few | TRBJ2-7 | TRBV20-1 | NA | TGCAGTGCGATCACAGGATCTTCCTACGAGCAGTACTTC | CSAITGSSYEQYF
few | TRBJ2-5 | TRBV9 | NA | TGTGCCAGCAGCGTAGACAGTGGGGAGACCCAGTACTTC | CASSVDSGETQYF
NA | TRBJ2-5 | TRBV9 | NA | TGTGCCAGCAGCGTAGGGTCCTGGGACGTCCAAGAGACCCAGTACTTC | CASSVGSWDVQETQYF
many | TRBJ1-5 | TRBV6-1 | TRBD1 | TGTGCCAGCAGGGTGAACCGGGGACAGGGTAACCAGCCCCAGCATTTT | CASRVNRGQGNQPQHF
many | TRBJ2-3 | TRBV7-9 | NA | TGTGCCAGCAGCCGCTTGGCCAGAAGTTCCACAGATACGCAGTATTTT | CASSRLARSSTDTQYF